The entry below gives a single T cell receptor beta chain sequence along with its context. The entry originates in a study of blood T cell repertoires in COVID-19. Whole-study context: The analysed material was cDNA or gDNA that came from T cells, B-cell-depleted T cells, or PBMCs.

In the authors' methods: Counts of nucleated cells, estimated from reference gene primer amplification, were obtained. The protocol was immunoSEQ multiplex PCR, while the TCRdb copy is restricted to in-frame clones and leaves out a portion. That table is the source of V, J and clone size, and D and trimming were worked out from the DNA. Seen here are about 210,000 clones, under 90% observed once, and the top ten hold about 2.5%. The CDR3 length is 13 residues. CDR1 and CDR2 from the germline V gene are WNHNN and SYGVQD (reference sequence). Trimming shortened V by 8 bases and J by 7 bases, and 15 bases separated the two germline ends.

This rearrangement joins TRBV10-1 to TRBJ2-1; possibly TRBD1 for D (6 bases). The clonotype originates from a woman between 40 and 50 years old with active or convalescent COVID-19. Material: peripheral blood. Here the CDR3 DNA reads TGCGCCAGCTCTTCGACAGGTAAAAATGAGCAGTTCTTC. Amino acids: CASSSTGKNEQFF.